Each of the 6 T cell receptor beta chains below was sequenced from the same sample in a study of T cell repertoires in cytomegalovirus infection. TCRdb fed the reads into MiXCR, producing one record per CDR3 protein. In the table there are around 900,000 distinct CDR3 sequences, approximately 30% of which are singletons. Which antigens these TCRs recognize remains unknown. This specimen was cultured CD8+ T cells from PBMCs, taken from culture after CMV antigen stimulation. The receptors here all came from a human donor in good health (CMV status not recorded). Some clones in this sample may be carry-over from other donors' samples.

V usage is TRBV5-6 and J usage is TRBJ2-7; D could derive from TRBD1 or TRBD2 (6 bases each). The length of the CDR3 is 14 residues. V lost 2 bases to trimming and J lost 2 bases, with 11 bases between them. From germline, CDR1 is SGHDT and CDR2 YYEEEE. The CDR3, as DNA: TGTGCCAGCAGCTTCCGGGGGCTAACCTACGAGCAGTACTTC. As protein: CASSFRGLTYEQYF.

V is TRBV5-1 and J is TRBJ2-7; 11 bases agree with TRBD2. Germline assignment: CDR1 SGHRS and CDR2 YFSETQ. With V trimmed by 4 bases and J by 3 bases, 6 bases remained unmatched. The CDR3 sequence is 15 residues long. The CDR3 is CASSQRLAGSYEQYF. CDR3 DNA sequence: TGCGCCAGCAGCCAGAGACTAGCGGGGAGCTACGAGCAGTACTTC.

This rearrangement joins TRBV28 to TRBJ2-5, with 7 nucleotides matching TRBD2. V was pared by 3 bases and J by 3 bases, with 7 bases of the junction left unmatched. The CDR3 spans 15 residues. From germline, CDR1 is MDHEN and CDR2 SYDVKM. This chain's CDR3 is CASSLGGVKEETQYF. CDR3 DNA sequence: TGTGCCAGCAGTTTGGGGGGGGTAAAAGAAGAGACCCAGTACTTC.

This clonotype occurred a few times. As DNA, the CDR3 is TGTGCCTGCCGAATCACACGGGGAGAGTTAGATGAAAAACTGTTTTTT. Its protein is CACRITRGELDEKLFF. The chain carries TRBV2 and TRBJ1-4; no clear D gene. This CDR3 contains 16 residues. V lost 11 bases and J lost 6, with 25 bases in between. CDR1 and CDR2 from the germline V gene are SNHLY and FYNNEI. Filled out from reference TRBV2 and TRBJ1-4, the complete variable domain reads EPEVTQTPSHQVTQMGQEVILRCVPISNHLYFYWYRQILGQKVEFLVSFYNNEISEKSEIFDDQFSVERPDGSNFTLKIRSTKLEDSAMYFCACRITRGELDEKLFFGSGTQLSVL.

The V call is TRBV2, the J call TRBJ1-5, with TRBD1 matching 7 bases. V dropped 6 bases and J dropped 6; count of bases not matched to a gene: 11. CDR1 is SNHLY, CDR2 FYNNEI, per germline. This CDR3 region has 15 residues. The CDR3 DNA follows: TGTGCCAGCAGACGCGACAGGGATCCAGTTCAGCCCCAGCATTTT. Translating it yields CASRRDRDPVQPQHF.

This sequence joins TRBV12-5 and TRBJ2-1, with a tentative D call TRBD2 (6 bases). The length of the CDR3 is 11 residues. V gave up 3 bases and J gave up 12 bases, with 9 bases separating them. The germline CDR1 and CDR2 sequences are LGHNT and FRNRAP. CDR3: CASGLGTGQFF. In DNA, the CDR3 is TGTGCTAGTGGTTTAGGGACTGGGCAGTTCTTC.